Shown below are 29 T cell receptor beta chains from a single sample sequenced in a study of T cells after yellow fever vaccination. In TCRdb, the 5' RACE reads were re-called with MiXCR into one record per CDR3 protein. The sample lists about 180,000 distinct CDR3 sequences, about 6.2% occurring once. Sequencing used CD4+ T cells sorted from PBMCs, obtained on the day of the first yellow fever vaccination. These TCRs come from a man between 18 and 35 years old who received the YFV17D yellow fever vaccine.

V usage is TRBV9 and J usage is TRBJ2-3; D might be TRBD1 (6 bases). With 0 bases removed from V and 1 base from J, the gap between germline ends came to 6 bases. This CDR3 comprises 14 residues. Germline V gene lookup returns CDR1 SGDLS and CDR2 YYNGEE. The CDR3 coding sequence is TGTGCCAGCAGCGTAGACAGGGGCACAGATACGCAGTATTTT. The encoded protein is CASSVDRGTDTQYF.

The chain joins TRBV7-2 to TRBJ2-1; perhaps D is TRBD1 or TRBD2 (5 bases each). Per germline, CDR1 SGHTA and CDR2 FQGNSA. The ends were cut back, 4 bases at V and 3 bases at J, with 10 bases in the middle. This CDR3 comprises 14 residues. DNA for the CDR3: TGTGCCAGCAGCTCCCTGGGGGACTACAATGAGCAGTTCTTC. The encoded protein is CASSSLGDYNEQFF. Full variable domain (rest looked up from reference TRBV7-2 and TRBJ2-1): GAGVSQSPSNKVTEKGKDVELRCDPISGHTALYWYRQSLGQGLEFLIYFQGNSAPDKSGLPSDRFSAERTGGSVSTLTIQRTQQEDSAVYLCASSSLGDYNEQFFGPGTRLTVL.

This chain connects TRBV18 to TRBJ2-3; D not resolved. The CDR3 loop spans 15 amino acids. Per the germline V gene, CDR1 is KGHSH and CDR2 is LQKENI. The V end lost 6 bases, the J end lost 5 bases, and 18 bases lay between the germline ends. The CDR3 sequence: CASSRRERSRDTQYF. The DNA for the CDR3 is TGTGCCAGCTCCCGAAGGGAAAGAAGTAGAGATACGCAGTATTTT.

This chain connects TRBV18 to TRBJ1-5; D call uncertain. Germline V gene sequence: CDR1 KGHSH, CDR2 LQKENI. Trimming shortened V by 5 bases and J by 2 bases, and 7 bases separated the two germline ends. CDR3 size: 13 residues. CDR3 region: CASSSRGNQPQHF. DNA for the CDR3: TGTGCCAGCTCAAGTCGCGGCAATCAGCCCCAGCATTTT.

This clonotype was counted many times. The rearrangement joins TRBV7-9 to TRBJ1-1; unclear D gene. Trimming stripped 1 base from V and 4 bases from J, with 13 bases between. Germline V gene data show CDR1 as SEHNR and CDR2 as FQNEAQ (reference sequence). The CDR3 is 15 residues long. This CDR3 reads CASSLVSGSTTEAFF. The CDR3 region has the DNA TGTGCCAGCAGCTTAGTGTCCGGGAGTACCACTGAAGCTTTCTTT. Using reference TRBV7-9 and TRBJ1-1 for the parts outside the CDR3, the full variable domain is DTGVSQNPRHKITKRGQNVTFRCDPISEHNRLYWYRQTLGQGPEFLTYFQNEAQLEKSRLLSDRFSAERPKGSFSTLEIQRTEQGDSAMYLCASSLVSGSTTEAFFGQGTRLTVV.

This clonotype was observed a few times. V is TRBV6-1 and J is TRBJ2-3; 8 nucleotides align to TRBD2. Trimming removed 6 bases from V and 1 base from J; junction bases left unmatched: 6. The germline CDR1 and CDR2 sequences are MNHNS and SASEGT. The CDR3 runs 15 residues. The CDR3 DNA reads TGTGCCAGCAGGGACGGGGGGGTAGGCACAGATACGCAGTATTTT. Its translation is CASRDGGVGTDTQYF.

In its sample, this clonotype was seen a few times. The genes are TRBV7-2 and TRBJ2-5; D gene unclear. The CDR3 spans 16 residues. Looked up from germline, CDR1 is SGHTA and CDR2 is FQGNSA. V was trimmed by 5 bases and J by 1 base, leaving 17 bases between them. Written as DNA, the CDR3 is TGTGCCAGCAGCCCCCCTCGGGCCTCAATCCAAGAGACCCAGTACTTC. Amino acids: CASSPPRASIQETQYF. The variable domain in full, with the rest retrieved from reference TRBV7-2 and TRBJ2-5, is GAGVSQSPSNKVTEKGKDVELRCDPISGHTALYWYRQSLGQGLEFLIYFQGNSAPDKSGLPSDRFSAERTGGSVSTLTIQRTQQEDSAVYLCASSPPRASIQETQYFGPGTRLLVL.

The table lists this clonotype with many counts. The chain joins TRBV20-1 to TRBJ2-3; tentative D call: TRBD2 (6 bases). Germline V gives CDR1 DFQATT, CDR2 SNEGSKA (reference sequence). The CDR3 consists of 14 residues. Deletions cut 6 bases from V and 0 bases from J, with 13 bases between. The CDR3, as DNA: TGCAGTGCCCTCAGCGGGCCCAGCACAGATACGCAGTATTTT. Amino acid sequence: CSALSGPSTDTQYF.

In its sample, this clonotype was seen many times. The V call is TRBV6-1, the J call TRBJ2-3; no firm D call. The CDR3 is 14 residues long. Germline CDR1 reads MNHNS; CDR2 reads SASEGT. V lost 6 bases to trimming and J lost 5 bases, with 15 bases between them. As DNA, the CDR3 is TGTGCCAGCAGCGATCAACGAATCCTAGATACGCAGTATTTT. This sequence encodes CASSDQRILDTQYF.

The chain uses TRBV12-3 or TRBV12-4 and TRBJ1-4, with TRBD1 matching 8 bases. This CDR3 has 14 residues. The trim removed 6 bases at V and 4 bases at J, leaving 4 bases unmatched. CDR3 sequence: CASRRQGFNEKLFF. DNA for the CDR3: TGTGCCAGCAGGCGACAGGGGTTTAATGAAAAACTGTTTTTT.

This clonotype was detected a few times. V gene TRBV10-3 combines with J gene TRBJ1-3; maybe TRBD1 (5 bases). In germline, CDR1 is ENHRY, CDR2 SYGVKD. Deletions cut 2 bases from V and 4 bases from J, with 9 bases between. This CDR3 spans 14 amino acids. The CDR3 reads CAISEAAGGNTIYF. The CDR3 nucleotides read TGTGCCATCAGTGAGGCAGCAGGGGGAAACACCATATATTTT.

This clonotype was observed at least ten times. The chain recombines TRBV5-1 with TRBJ2-3, with D perhaps assigned TRBD1 or TRBD2 (6 bases each). This CDR3 has 15 amino acids. Per the germline V gene, CDR1 is SGHRS and CDR2 is YFSETQ. Trimming shortened V by 4 bases and J by 2 bases, and 14 bases separated the two germline ends. CDR3 region: CASSPGPGATDTQYF. In DNA form, the CDR3 reads TGCGCCAGCAGCCCGGGTCCGGGGGCCACAGATACGCAGTATTTT.

This clonotype was picked up many times. The rearrangement joins TRBV20-1 to TRBJ1-3, with no clear D. The CDR3 is 12 residues long. Germline V lookup: CDR1 DFQATT, CDR2 SNEGSKA (reference sequence). V lost 3 bases and J lost 1, with 4 bases in between. CDR3 bases: TGCAGTGCTAGTAGGTCTGGAAACACCATATATTTT. This sequence encodes CSASRSGNTIYF.

This clonotype was found many times. The V gene is TRBV28, the J gene TRBJ1-5; D gene ambiguous. V was pared by 6 bases and J by 5 bases, with 14 bases between. This CDR3 region has 14 residues. Germline lookup yields CDR1 MDHEN and CDR2 SYDVKM. CDR3 nucleotide sequence: TGTGCCAGCAGCCCTCATGGGCGGGATCAGCCCCAGCATTTT. It yields the protein CASSPHGRDQPQHF.

The rearrangement joins TRBV24-1 to TRBJ1-1, with a tentative D call TRBD1 (5 bases). Germline V lookup: CDR1 KGHDR, CDR2 SFDVKD. The V end was cut by 2 bases, the J end by 1 base, with 10 bases between. The CDR3 covers 15 residues. The CDR3 DNA sequence: TGTGCCACCAGTGATTCGGGGGTGGCGAACACTGAAGCTTTCTTT. Encoded protein: CATSDSGVANTEAFF.

This clonotype was recorded at least ten times. The chain couples TRBV11-1 to TRBJ2-1, with a weak D call TRBD1 (5 bases). Germline V gene sequence: CDR1 SGHAT, CDR2 FQDESV (reference sequence). This CDR3 contains 16 residues. The V end was cut by 3 bases, the J end by 0 bases, with 12 bases between. The chain's CDR3 is CASSFLGASSYNEQFF. Here the CDR3 DNA reads TGTGCCAGCAGCTTCCTAGGGGCGAGCTCCTACAATGAGCAGTTCTTC.

In its sample, this clonotype was seen a few times. The rearrangement links TRBV5-1 to TRBJ2-2, with D unclear. Deletions cut 3 bases from V and 1 base from J, with 13 bases between. Germline CDR1 is SGHRS and CDR2 is YFSETQ. This CDR3 has 16 residues. The CDR3 loop reads CASSSGASGNTGELFF. CDR3 nucleotide sequence: TGCGCCAGCAGCTCCGGAGCCTCAGGGAACACCGGGGAGCTGTTTTTT.

The sample holds a few counts of this clonotype. V gene TRBV3-1 combines with J gene TRBJ2-5, with TRBD2 matching 11 bases. CDR1 is LGHDT, CDR2 YNNKEL, per germline (reference sequence). V was clipped by 1 base and J by 6 bases; unmatched bases: 4. The length of the CDR3 is 15 residues. The CDR3 DNA sequence: TGTGCCAGCAGCCAAGCCGGGACTAGCGGAAAGACCCAGTACTTC. Translated, it gives CASSQAGTSGKTQYF.

There are many counts of this clonotype. The rearrangement links TRBV5-1 to TRBJ2-1; tentatively, D is TRBD2 (6 bases). Germline CDR1 SGHRS, CDR2 YFSETQ. The CDR3 length is 13 residues. Trimming took 0 bases from V and 7 from J, leaving 8 bases between them. CDR3 DNA sequence: TGCGCCAGCAGCTTGGCCGGGGGAAATGAGCAGTTCTTC. Translating it yields CASSLAGGNEQFF.

There are many counts of this clonotype. The rearrangement joins TRBV5-4 to TRBJ2-1; D is perhaps TRBD1 (5 bases). Germline loops: CDR1 SGHNT, CDR2 YYREEE (reference sequence). The V and J ends lost 1 base and 7 bases respectively, with 9 bases between them. The CDR3 totals 13 residues. In nucleotides, the CDR3 is TGTGCCAGCAGCTTGACAGGCACGAATGAGCAGTTCTTC. Translated, it gives CASSLTGTNEQFF. The full variable domain, its missing parts supplied by reference TRBV5-4 and TRBJ2-1, is ETGVTQSPTHLIKTRGQQVTLRCSSQSGHNTVSWYQQALGQGPQFIFQYYREEENGRGNFPPRFSGLQFPNYSSELNVNALELDDSALYLCASSLTGTNEQFFGPGTRLTVL.

The table lists this clonotype with many counts. This chain joins TRBV20-1 and TRBJ1-1; the D is unclear. The CDR3 contains 12 residues. Germline CDR1 is DFQATT and CDR2 is SNEGSKA (reference sequence). V lost 8 bases, J lost 1 base, and 11 bases lay in between. The CDR3 bases are TGCAGTCCGTGGGAAAAGAACACTGAAGCTTTCTTT. Translation gives CSPWEKNTEAFF.

Ten or more counts support this clonotype. DNA for the CDR3: TGCAGTGCCACTTGGACAGTAGACTACGAGCAGTACTTC. This translates into CSATWTVDYEQYF. This chain joins TRBV20-1 and TRBJ2-7, with D perhaps matching TRBD1 (6 bases). V lost 6 bases and J lost 3, with 15 bases in between. Germline V CDR1 and CDR2: DFQATT, SNEGSKA (reference sequence). The CDR3 spans 13 residues.

This clonotype has only a few counts. The rearrangement uses TRBV20-1 and TRBJ2-3, with 8 bases lining up with TRBD2. Germline lookup yields CDR1 DFQATT and CDR2 SNEGSKA (reference sequence). The junction had 5 bases not matched to a gene; V was cut back by 7 bases and J by 2 bases. This CDR3 is 13 amino acids long. In nucleotides, the CDR3 is TGCAGTGTCCCAGCGGGGGCCACAGATACGCAGTATTTT. Translated, it gives CSVPAGATDTQYF.

This clonotype came up a few times. J is TRBJ1-2 and V is TRBV7-9; 9 nucleotides match TRBD1. This CDR3 contains 14 residues. CDR1 SEHNR and CDR2 FQNEAQ come from the germline V gene (reference sequence). Trimming at V came to 5 bases and at J to 9 bases, leaving 10 bases not matched to a gene. Here the CDR3 DNA reads TGTGCCAGCAGCCCCCTAGTCGGGACAGGGCGCTACACCTTC. Translation: CASSPLVGTGRYTF. Drawing the rest from reference TRBV7-9 and TRBJ1-2, the complete variable domain is DTGVSQNPRHKITKRGQNVTFRCDPISEHNRLYWYRQTLGQGPEFLTYFQNEAQLEKSRLLSDRFSAERPKGSFSTLEIQRTEQGDSAMYLCASSPLVGTGRYTFGSGTRLTVV.

This clonotype was seen only a few times. The chain combines TRBV7-9 with TRBJ1-1; tentatively, D is TRBD1 (5 bases). Trimming cost V 2 bases and J 4 bases, with 11 bases left between them. Germline CDR1 and CDR2: SEHNR and FQNEAQ (reference sequence). The CDR3 consists of 14 residues. CDR3 sequence reads: CASSLRGALTEAFF. The CDR3 DNA follows: TGTGCCAGCAGCTTACGCGGGGCCCTCACTGAAGCTTTCTTT.

A note on this clonotype: This clone may be a read error of a much larger clone one base away. V and J are TRBV12-3 or TRBV12-4 and TRBJ2-5, with TRBD1 identical over 10 bases. CDR3 length: 14 residues. The CDR3 region has the DNA TGTGCCATCAGTCCTTGGACAGGGGGTGAGACCCAGTACTTC. Protein sequence: CAISPWTGGETQYF.

The sample holds many counts of this clonotype. J is TRBJ2-1 and V is TRBV9; TRBD2 matches 8 bases. Germline V lookup: CDR1 SGDLS, CDR2 YYNGEE. Unmatched junction bases numbered 6, after V lost 1 base and J lost 0 bases. This CDR3 spans 17 amino acids. The CDR3 protein is CASSVSGGGSSYNEQFF. The CDR3 DNA reads TGTGCCAGCAGCGTAAGTGGCGGGGGGAGCTCCTACAATGAGCAGTTCTTC.

At least ten counts were recorded for this clonotype. J is TRBJ2-3 and V is TRBV10-3; 9 bases agree with TRBD2. Germline values: CDR1 ENHRY, CDR2 SYGVKD. The CDR3 runs to 15 residues. V lost 5 bases and J lost 2; bases outside the gene matches: 5. The CDR3 nucleotides read TGTGCCATCAGTTCCTCTAGCGGGGCCACAGATACGCAGTATTTT. It is translated as CAISSSSGATDTQYF.

This clonotype has a handful of counts. This chain links TRBV20-1 with TRBJ1-5; maybe TRBD1 (6 bases). Germline V gives CDR1 DFQATT, CDR2 SNEGSKA (reference sequence). The V gene lost 3 bases and the J gene lost 3 bases, with 9 bases spanning the gap. The CDR3 is 13 amino acids. The CDR3 region is CSASRQDNQPQHF. The CDR3 DNA sequence: TGCAGTGCTAGTAGACAGGACAATCAGCCCCAGCATTTT.